Ten or more counts support the clone carrying this T cell receptor (beta chain). The antigen is undetermined. MiXCR, run by TCRdb on the reads, gives a single entry per CDR3 protein. This sample has about 300,000 distinct CDR3 sequences, with roughly a tenth found just once. The data were obtained in a study of T cell repertoires in cytomegalovirus infection. Overall study context: Public TCR beta signatures were indicative of both CMV infection and a matching HLA type. Overall study results and limits: The response measured ex vivo was dominated by TCR beta clonotypes (HLA-C-restricted and CMV-specific). The study identified carriers of CMV plus the relevant HLA from cumulative public TCR beta family frequency.

This CDR3 is 16 amino acids long. Trimming took 5 bases from V and 0 from J, leaving 15 bases between them. Germline V CDR1 and CDR2: SEHNR, FQNEAQ (reference sequence). What was sequenced was PBMCs. This chain connects TRBV7-9 to TRBJ2-3, with D perhaps TRBD2 (5 bases). The origin of this receptor is a human donor in good health (CMV status not recorded). Some clones in this sample may be carry-over from other donors' samples. This CDR3 reads CASSRAVRHSTDTQYF. The CDR3 DNA sequence: TGTGCCAGCAGCCGAGCGGTCCGACATAGCACAGATACGCAGTATTTT. The entire variable domain, with the rest obtained from reference TRBV7-9 and TRBJ2-3, is as follows: DTGVSQNPRHKITKRGQNVTFRCDPISEHNRLYWYRQTLGQGPEFLTYFQNEAQLEKSRLLSDRFSAERPKGSFSTLEIQRTEQGDSAMYLCASSRAVRHSTDTQYFGPGTRLTVL.